These T cell receptor beta chains were read from a single sample in a study of T-cell memory formation after mild COVID-19. TCRdb re-called the 5' RACE reads through MiXCR, storing one row per CDR3 protein. In the table there are under 40,000 distinct CDR3 sequences, 6.1% of which are singletons. The sequenced material came from PBMCs or a T cell subset sorted from them (not recorded which). The receptors here all came from an adult who had mild COVID-19 (a few samples of this study predate the infection). Cell type and time point are not known. Each CDR3 is given with its conserved first and last residue. D genes are given only for firm matches. Size is omitted from some rows. Given values are once, few, many or a class for expanded clones.

d_gene,v_gene,abundance,j_gene,CDR3aa,CDR3nt
-,TRBV5-1,-,TRBJ2-5,CASSLGGPGETQYF,TGCGCCAGCAGCTTGGGGGGGCCGGGAGAGACCCAGTACTTC
TRBD2,TRBV29-1,many,TRBJ2-7,CSVPGTSDHEQYF,TGCAGCGTTCCCGGGACTAGCGACCACGAGCAGTACTTC
TRBD1,TRBV27,few,TRBJ1-1,CASSSRQGRTEAFF,TGTGCCAGCAGTAGTCGACAGGGGAGGACTGAAGCTTTCTTT
TRBD1,TRBV30,-,TRBJ1-1,CAGQGTPKAFF,TGTGCCGGACAGGGGACCCCAAAAGCTTTCTTT
-,TRBV6-6,few,TRBJ1-2,CASSLTRATNYGYTF,TGTGCCAGCAGTTTAACCAGGGCCACTAACTATGGCTACACCTTC
-,TRBV24-1,-,TRBJ2-2,CATSRPYYPGQRTPGSCFF,-
-,TRBV3-1,few,TRBJ2-3,CASSQGPTDTQYF,TGTGCCAGCAGCCAAGGCCCCACGGATACGCAGTATTTT
TRBD1,TRBV24-1,many,TRBJ1-2,CATSDDRGRGRYTF,TGTGCCACCAGTGATGACAGGGGGCGCGGACGCTACACCTTC
-,TRBV29-1,many,TRBJ1-2,CSVNTGRRGYGYTF,TGCAGCGTGAATACAGGCCGCCGGGGCTATGGCTACACCTTC
-,TRBV20-1,-,TRBJ1-2,CSAPEQATNYGYTF,TGCAGTGCTCCAGAACAGGCTACTAACTATGGCTACACCTTC
TRBD1,TRBV11-2,few,TRBJ2-2,CASSPTHDRGKTGELFF,TGTGCCAGCAGCCCGACCCACGACAGGGGGAAAACCGGGGAGCTGTTTTTT
-,TRBV5-5,few,TRBJ1-5,CASSATATGYSNQPQHF,TGTGCCAGCAGCGCCACAGCGACAGGTTATAGCAATCAGCCCCAGCATTTT
TRBD1,TRBV4-3,-,TRBJ1-4,CASRLTGGYNEKLFF,TGCGCCAGCAGGCTGACAGGGGGCTATAATGAAAAACTGTTTTTT
TRBD2,TRBV20-1,few,TRBJ2-1,CSATSGASSYNEQFF,TGCAGTGCAACGAGCGGGGCGAGCTCCTACAATGAGCAGTTCTTC
-,TRBV5-1,many,TRBJ2-2,CASSLGNPAGELFF,TGCGCCAGCAGCTTGGGGAACCCGGCGGGGGAGCTGTTTTTT
TRBD2,TRBV7-8,few,TRBJ2-7,CASSFRRGGGDEQYF,TGTGCCAGCAGCTTTCGACGCGGGGGAGGGGACGAGCAGTACTTC
TRBD2,TRBV4-3,many,TRBJ2-3,CASSQDTSGSTDTQYF,TGCGCCAGCAGCCAAGATACTAGCGGGTCCACAGATACGCAGTATTTT
-,TRBV10-3,-,TRBJ2-5,CAISVERGETQYF,TGTGCCATCAGTGTTGAGCGCGGGGAGACCCAGTACTTC
TRBD1,TRBV5-1,-,TRBJ2-7,CAGRTGTDSLEQYF,TGCGCCGGCAGAACCGGGACAGATTCTTTGGAGCAGTACTTC
TRBD2,TRBV28,-,TRBJ2-4,CASSQSGLAGGKNIQYF,TGTGCCAGCAGCCAATCGGGTCTAGCGGGAGGTAAAAACATTCAGTACTTC
-,TRBV24-1,many,TRBJ2-1,CATSDLSVSSYNEQFF,TGTGCCACCAGTGATTTGAGCGTGAGCTCCTACAATGAGCAGTTCTTC
TRBD2,TRBV5-1,-,TRBJ2-5,CASSLIPTSGGETQYF,TGCGCCAGCAGCTTGATCCCGACTAGCGGGGGAGAGACCCAGTACTTC
TRBD2,TRBV20-1,-,TRBJ2-3,CSARDPHSGIDTQYF,TGCAGTGCTAGAGATCCACACAGCGGGATAGATACGCAGTATTTT
TRBD1,TRBV2,few,TRBJ2-4,CASSEYLSGGAAAKNIQYF,TGTGCCAGCAGTGAATATTTGTCAGGGGGCGCGGCAGCCAAAAACATTCAGTACTTC
TRBD1,TRBV6-5,few,TRBJ1-1,CASSYTTGSTEAFF,TGTGCCAGCAGTTACACGACAGGGTCCACTGAAGCTTTCTTT
TRBD1,TRBV5-6,many,TRBJ2-7,CASSTDRGLNEQYF,TGTGCCAGCAGCACGGACAGGGGGCTTAACGAGCAGTACTTC
-,TRBV4-2,many,TRBJ2-5,CASSQVTGTRQETQYF,TGTGCCAGCAGCCAAGTTACCGGGACGCGGCAAGAGACCCAGTACTTC
-,TRBV5-6,many,TRBJ2-5,CASSFGETQYF,TGTGCCAGCAGCTTCGGGGAGACCCAGTACTTC